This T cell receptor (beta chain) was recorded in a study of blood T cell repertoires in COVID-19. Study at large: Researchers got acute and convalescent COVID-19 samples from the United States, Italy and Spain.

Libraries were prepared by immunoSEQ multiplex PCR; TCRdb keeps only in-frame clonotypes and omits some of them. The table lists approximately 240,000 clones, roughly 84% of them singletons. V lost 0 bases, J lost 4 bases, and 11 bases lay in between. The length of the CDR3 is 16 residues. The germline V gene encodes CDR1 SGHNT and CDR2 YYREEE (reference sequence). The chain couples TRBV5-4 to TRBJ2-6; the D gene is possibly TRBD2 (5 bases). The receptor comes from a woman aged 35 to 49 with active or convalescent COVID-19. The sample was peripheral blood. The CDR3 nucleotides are TGTGCCAGCAGCTTGGTTGGGGAGAGAGGGGCCAACGTCCTGACTTTC. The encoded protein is CASSLVGERGANVLTF.